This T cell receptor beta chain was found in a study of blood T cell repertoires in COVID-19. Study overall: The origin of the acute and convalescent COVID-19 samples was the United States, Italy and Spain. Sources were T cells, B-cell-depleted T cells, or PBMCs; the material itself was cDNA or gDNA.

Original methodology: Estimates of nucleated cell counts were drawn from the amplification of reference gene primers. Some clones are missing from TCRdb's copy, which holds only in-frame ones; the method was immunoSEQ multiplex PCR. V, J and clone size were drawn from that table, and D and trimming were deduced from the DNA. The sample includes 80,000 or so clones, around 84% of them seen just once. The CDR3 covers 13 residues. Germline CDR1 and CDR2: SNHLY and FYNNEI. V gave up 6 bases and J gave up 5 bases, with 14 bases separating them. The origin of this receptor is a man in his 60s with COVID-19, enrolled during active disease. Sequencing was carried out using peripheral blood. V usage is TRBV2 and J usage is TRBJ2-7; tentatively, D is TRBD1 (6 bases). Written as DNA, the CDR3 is TGTGCCAGCAGCACAGGGTGGGCGGACGAGCAGTACTTC. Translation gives CASSTGWADEQYF.